This T cell receptor (beta chain) came from a study of OX40 agonist ivuxolimab in advanced cancers. Some clones are missing from TCRdb's copy, which holds only in-frame ones; the method was immunoSEQ multiplex PCR. The sample lists around 15,000 clones, under 65% occurring once. Germline CDR1 is SGHAT and CDR2 is FQNNGV. CDR3 length: 13 amino acids. V lost 2 bases, J lost 1 base, and 2 bases lay in between. The chain combines TRBV11-2 with TRBJ2-2; D is unresolved. The clonotype comes from an adult with an advanced solid tumor such as melanoma, head and neck, liver or kidney cancer. The specimen comprised CD4+ or CD8+ T cells sorted from blood, sampled in a trial of the OX40 agonist ivuxolimab. The CDR3 reads CASSLMNTGELFF. The CDR3 DNA follows: TGTGCCAGCAGCTTAATGAACACCGGGGAGCTGTTTTTT. The variable domain in full, completed from reference TRBV11-2 and TRBJ2-2, reads EAGVAQSPRYKIIEKRQSVAFWCNPISGHATLYWYQQILGQGPKLLIQFQNNGVVDDSQLPKDRFSAERLKGVDSTLKIQPAKLEDSAVYLCASSLMNTGELFFGEGSRLTVL.